This TCR beta chain is from a study of blood T cell repertoires in COVID-19. TCRdb's copy holds only in-frame clones and misses some; the assay was immunoSEQ multiplex PCR. The table shows some 260,000 clones, with 70% to 90% occurring only once. V gave up 3 bases and J gave up 5 bases; unmatched junction bases: 2. CDR3 length equals 14 residues. CDR1 SGHVS and CDR2 FQNEAQ come from the germline V gene. The sequence was obtained from a man aged 18 to 35 with active or convalescent COVID-19. The V and J genes are TRBV7-8 and TRBJ2-5, with 11 bases that match TRBD1. Sequenced material: peripheral blood. The CDR3 nucleotides read TGTGCCAGCAGCTTTAGGACAGGGGGCGAGACCCAGTACTTC. Amino acids: CASSFRTGGETQYF.